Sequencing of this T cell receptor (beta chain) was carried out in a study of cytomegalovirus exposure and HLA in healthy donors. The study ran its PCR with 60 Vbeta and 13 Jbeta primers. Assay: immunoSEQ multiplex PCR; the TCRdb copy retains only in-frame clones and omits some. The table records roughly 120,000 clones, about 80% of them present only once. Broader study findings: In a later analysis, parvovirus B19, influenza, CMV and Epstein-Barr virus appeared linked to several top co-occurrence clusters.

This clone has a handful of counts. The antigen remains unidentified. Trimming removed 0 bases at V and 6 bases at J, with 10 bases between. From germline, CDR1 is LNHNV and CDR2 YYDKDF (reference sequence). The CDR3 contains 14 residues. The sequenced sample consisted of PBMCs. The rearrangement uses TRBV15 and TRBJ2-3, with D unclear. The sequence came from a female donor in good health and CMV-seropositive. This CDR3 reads CATSRDLMEDTQYF. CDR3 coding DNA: TGTGCCACCAGCAGAGATTTGATGGAGGATACGCAGTATTTT.